These 15 T cell receptor beta chains share one sample of origin, sequenced in a study of cytomegalovirus exposure and HLA in healthy donors. 60 Vbeta and 13 Jbeta primers were used in PCR. Sequencing was performed with immunoSEQ multiplex PCR; in TCRdb, only in-frame clones are kept and a portion is missing. The sample holds over 130,000 clones, approximately 72% seen once. Sample: PBMCs. The origin of the receptors is an older woman in good health and CMV-seronegative.

This chain connects TRBV28 to TRBJ2-1; the match to TRBD2 covers 7 bases. CDR3 length: 14 amino acids. V lost 6 bases, J lost 8 bases, and 10 bases stayed unmatched. The V gene's germline CDR1 is MDHEN and CDR2 SYDVKM. The CDR3 spells CASRGGREVHEQFF. The DNA for the CDR3 is TGTGCCAGCAGGGGAGGTCGGGAGGTGCATGAGCAGTTCTTC.

With respect to this clone: An end of the junction does not agree with germline; a read error may underlie this. The rearrangement uses TRBV6-1 and TRBJ2-4; 7 bases are shared with TRBD1. There are 13 residues in the CDR3. Germline lookup yields CDR1 MNHNS and CDR2 SASEGT. The CDR3 DNA reads as TGTGCCAGCAGGGCCGGGACAGTCCCACCGGTTTCGTTC. It specifies CASRAGTVPPVSF.

The V call is TRBV12-5, the J call TRBJ1-5; D may be TRBD1 (5 bases). This CDR3 is 17 amino acids long. V gave up 1 base and J gave up 3 bases, with 16 bases separating them. In germline, CDR1 is LGHNT, CDR2 FRNRAP. As DNA, the CDR3 is TGTGCTAGTGGTTTGGGACTGGGGCCGCCCCACAATCAGCCCCAGCATTTT. Translating gives CASGLGLGPPHNQPQHF.

The chain couples TRBV2 to TRBJ2-5, with 14 bases aligning to TRBD2. J was trimmed by 2 bases and V by 2 bases; bases with no gene match: 7. This CDR3 is built from 18 residues. The V gene's germline CDR1 is SNHLY and CDR2 FYNNEI. This CDR3 reads CASSERRTSGRSQETQYF. Here the CDR3 DNA reads TGTGCCAGCAGTGAACGCCGGACTAGCGGGAGGTCACAAGAGACCCAGTACTTC.

J is TRBJ1-6 and V is TRBV7-8; 7 bases agree with TRBD1. This CDR3 region has 18 residues. In germline, CDR1 is SGHVS, CDR2 FQNEAQ. The ends lost 3 bases at V and 6 bases at J; junction bases unmatched: 14. The CDR3 loop is CASSFRTGQRKFNSPLHF. CDR3 in DNA: TGTGCCAGCAGCTTTAGGACGGGACAGCGAAAATTTAATTCACCCCTCCACTTT. Variable domain in full (rest from reference TRBV7-8 and TRBJ1-6): GAGVSQSPRYKVAKRGQDVALRCDPISGHVSLFWYQQALGQGPEFLTYFQNEAQLDKSGLPSDRFFAERPEGSVSTLKIQRTQQEDSAVYLCASSFRTGQRKFNSPLHFGNGTRLTVT.

The CDR3 DNA reads as TGCGCCAGCAGCCAGCAGGGCGCTGGAAACACCATATATTTT. Translation gives CASSQQGAGNTIYF. The genes are TRBV5-1 and TRBJ1-3; weak D call: TRBD1 (5 bases). Trimming stripped 4 bases from V and 2 bases from J, with 10 bases between. Germline lookup yields CDR1 SGHRS and CDR2 YFSETQ. The CDR3 covers 14 residues.

A few counts support this clone. The rearrangement links TRBV7-3 to TRBJ2-2; D may be TRBD1 (5 bases). CDR3 length: 15 amino acids. Germline CDR1 reads SGHTA; CDR2 reads FQGTGA. Trimming removed 2 bases from V and 5 bases from J, with 12 bases in between. The CDR3 DNA follows: TGTGCCAGCAGCTTACAGGGAATGATGACCGGGGAGCTGTTTTTT. Translated: CASSLQGMMTGELFF. Full variable domain (missing parts from reference TRBV7-3 and TRBJ2-2): GAGVSQTPSNKVTEKGKYVELRCDPISGHTALYWYRQSLGQGPEFLIYFQGTGAADDSGLPNDRFFAVRPEGSVSTLKIQRTERGDSAVYLCASSLQGMMTGELFFGEGSRLTVL.

The V call is TRBV7-6, the J call TRBJ1-6, with TRBD1 matching over 9 bases. There are 17 residues in the CDR3. Germline loops: CDR1 SGHVS, CDR2 FNYEAQ. J gave up 7 bases and V 1 base, and 8 bases lay outside the gene matches. As DNA, the CDR3 is TGTGCCAGCAGCTTAGGGTCCGGGACAGGGCTAAATTCACCCCTCCACTTT. Protein sequence: CASSLGSGTGLNSPLHF. Full variable domain (remainder filled in from reference TRBV7-6 and TRBJ1-6): GAGVSQSPRYKVTKRGQDVALRCDPISGHVSLYWYRQALGQGPEFLTYFNYEAQQDKSGLPNDRFSAERPEGSISTLTIQRTEQRDSAMYRCASSLGSGTGLNSPLHFGNGTRLTVT.

This clone occurred a few times. The gene calls are TRBV29-1 and TRBJ2-1, with D perhaps TRBD2 (5 bases). The CDR3 runs to 12 residues. The V end was cut by 4 bases, the J end by 7 bases, with 11 bases between. Germline CDR1 reads SQVTM; CDR2 reads ANQGSEA. Here the CDR3 reads CSVGFSGNEQFF. The CDR3 DNA sequence: TGCAGCGTTGGGTTCTCGGGGAATGAGCAGTTCTTC.

The CDR3 is CASSLPHRSYEQYF. As DNA, the CDR3 is TGTGCCAGCAGTTTACCCCACAGATCCTACGAGCAGTACTTC. This rearrangement joins TRBV28 to TRBJ2-5; D unclear. The J call may not be correct, given that the DNA end is closer to TRBJ2-7. In germline, CDR1 is MDHEN, CDR2 SYDVKM. This CDR3 is built from 14 residues.

The CDR3: CASSLRSGAVTGELFF. The CDR3, as DNA: TGTGCCAGCAGCTTACGGTCGGGAGCTGTCACCGGGGAGCTGTTTTTT. V is TRBV7-2 and J is TRBJ2-2, with D possibly TRBD2 on 6 matching bases. The CDR3 covers 16 residues. Trimming took 2 bases from V and 4 from J, leaving 14 bases between them. Germline V gives CDR1 SGHTA, CDR2 FQGNSA.

The genes are TRBV19 and TRBJ1-5; 8 nucleotides line up with TRBD1. Trimming removed 5 bases from V and 7 bases from J; junction bases left unmatched: 19. CDR3 length: 18 residues. CDR1 is LNHDA and CDR2 is SQIVND in the germline V gene (reference sequence). CDR3 loop: CASSSPRSGQEVGQPQHF. The CDR3 DNA reads TGTGCCAGTAGTTCCCCCCGCTCGGGACAGGAGGTAGGGCAGCCCCAGCATTTT. Together with reference TRBV19 and TRBJ1-5, the CDR3 gives the full variable domain: DGGITQSPKYLFRKEGQNVTLSCEQNLNHDAMYWYRQDPGQGLRLIYYSQIVNDFQKGDIAEGYSVSREKKESFPLTVTSAQKNPTAFYLCASSSPRSGQEVGQPQHFGDGTRLSIL.

This clone was seen only a few times. The gene calls are TRBV27 and TRBJ1-2, with 8 positions matching TRBD1. The CDR3 runs 13 residues. Germline V gene data show CDR1 as MNHEY and CDR2 as SMNVEV (reference sequence). The V and J ends lost 5 bases and 5 bases, in that order; junction bases with no gene match: 4. The CDR3, as DNA: TGTGCCAGCAGTGGGACAGGCGTTTATGGCTACACCTTC. Translating gives CASSGTGVYGYTF.

The rearrangement joins TRBV19 to TRBJ2-2; TRBD1 matches at 9 bases. V shed 6 bases and J 5 bases; nucleotides not matched to a gene: 13. From germline, CDR1 is LNHDA and CDR2 SQIVND (reference sequence). CDR3 length: 17 residues. The CDR3, as DNA: TGTGCCAGTAGCCTACTTCGACAGGGGGGGAGAACCGGGGAGCTGTTTTTT. It yields the protein CASSLLRQGGRTGELFF.

The chain combines TRBV5-1 with TRBJ1-4; 7 bases align to TRBD1. J lost 3 bases, V lost 3 bases, and 2 bases had no gene match. The CDR3 length is 14 residues. Germline loops: CDR1 SGHRS, CDR2 YFSETQ. DNA for the CDR3: TGCGCCAGCAGCTGGACAGGAGCTAATGAAAAACTGTTTTTT. The encoded protein is CASSWTGANEKLFF.